This is a list of T cell receptor beta chains from one sample in a study of blood T cell repertoires in COVID-19. Assay used: immunoSEQ multiplex PCR; TCRdb lists only in-frame clones, some missing. Altogether some 90,000 clones are present, 89% being singletons, with the ten largest covering roughly 4.9%. The sample taken for sequencing was peripheral blood. The origin of the receptors is a woman of 80 years or more with active COVID-19. Each CDR3 is given with its conserved first and last residue. D genes are given only for firm matches. Not all rows give a size; the values are once, few, many and, for expanded clones, a class.

.	TRBV29-1	.	TRBJ1-1	CSVSRNTEAFF	TGCAGCGTTTCCAGGAACACTGAAGCTTTCTTT
.	TRBV2	TRBD2	TRBJ2-5	CASKGLAGEETQYF	TGTGCCAGCAAGGGACTAGCGGGAGAAGAGACCCAGTACTTC
.	TRBV23-1	TRBD2	TRBJ2-7	CASSQGGLAGVGEQYF	TGCGCCAGCAGTCAAGGGGGACTAGCGGGAGTCGGTGAGCAGTACTTC
.	TRBV9	TRBD2	TRBJ2-2	CASSVDGSGANTGELFF	TGTGCCAGCAGCGTAGATGGTAGCGGGGCGAACACCGGGGAGCTGTTTTTT
.	TRBV6-5	TRBD1	TRBJ1-5	CASSRQGRGPQHF	TGTGCCAGCAGCCGACAGGGGCGAGGGCCCCAGCATTTT
.	TRBV7-3	TRBD2	TRBJ2-5	CASSSPSASGMKTQYF	TGTGCCAGCAGCTCCCCCTCGGCTAGCGGGATGAAGACCCAGTACTTC
.	TRBV7-3	.	TRBJ1-1	CASSVTGSRWGKVMNTEAFF	TGTGCCAGCAGCGTTACAGGGAGTAGGTGGGGAAAGGTCATGAACACTGAAGCTTTCTTT
.	TRBV29-1	.	TRBJ1-3	CSVGGGGPGNTIYF	TGCAGCGTTGGAGGGGGGGGTCCTGGAAACACCATATATTTT
.	TRBV21-1	.	TRBJ1-4	CASTVTGTVTNEKLFF	TGTGCCAGCACAGTGACAGGGACGGTGACTAATGAAAAACTGTTTTTT
.	TRBV28	.	TRBJ2-2	CASSFQGGVLTGELFF	TGTGCCAGCAGTTTTCAGGGGGGAGTCCTCACCGGGGAGCTGTTTTTT
.	TRBV6-5	TRBD2	TRBJ2-4	CAVGLAFGENIQYF	TGTGCCGTCGGACTAGCGTTCGGAGAAAACATTCAGTACTTC
.	TRBV7-8	.	TRBJ1-1	CASSLVSRGTEAFF	TGTGCCAGCAGCTTAGTATCTAGGGGCACTGAAGCTTTCTTT
.	TRBV28	.	TRBJ1-5	CASSPVSRGQPQHF	TGTGCCAGCAGTCCGGTGTCAAGGGGCCAGCCCCAGCATTTT
.	TRBV25-1	.	TRBJ2-1	CASSESAAPSYNEQFF	TGTGCCAGCAGTGAATCAGCGGCCCCATCCTACAATGAGCAGTTCTTC
.	TRBV29-1	.	TRBJ2-4	CSVGWGDSMKNIQYF	TGCAGCGTCGGGTGGGGGGACTCTATGAAAAACATTCAGTACTTC
.	TRBV12-3/TRBV12-4	.	TRBJ2-5	CASSTGKAQYF	TGTGCCAGCAGTACAGGGAAGGCCCAGTACTTC
.	TRBV25-1	TRBD1	TRBJ2-2	CASSGTGGKNTGELFF	TGTGCCAGCAGTGGGACAGGGGGGAAGAACACCGGGGAGCTGTTTTTT
.	TRBV19	TRBD2	TRBJ2-1	CASSITSGRAWYNEQFF	TGTGCCAGTAGTATAACTAGCGGGAGGGCTTGGTACAATGAGCAGTTCTTC
.	TRBV5-1	.	TRBJ2-7	CASSLFNREYEQYF	TGCGCCAGCAGCTTGTTCAACAGGGAATACGAGCAGTACTTC
.	TRBV7-9	TRBD2	TRBJ2-4	CASSAIAGLAKNIQYF	TGTGCCAGCAGCGCCATAGCGGGCCTAGCCAAAAACATTCAGTACTTC
.	TRBV7-3	.	TRBJ2-3	CASSPGPTLLADTQYF	TGTGCCAGCAGCCCTGGCCCAACGCTGTTGGCAGATACGCAGTATTTT
.	TRBV12-5	.	TRBJ2-7	CASALDKGSPYEQYF	TGTGCTAGTGCCCTGGACAAAGGGTCCCCCTACGAGCAGTACTTC
.	TRBV5-4	.	TRBJ1-2	CASSRGASGWNYGYTF	TGTGCCAGCAGCCGCGGGGCATCCGGATGGAACTATGGCTACACCTTC
.	TRBV6-1	TRBD2	TRBJ2-4	CASSVGLADYKNIQYF	TGTGCCAGCAGTGTCGGACTAGCGGATTACAAAAACATTCAGTACTTC
.	TRBV27	.	TRBJ1-5	CAVGVYNQPQHF	TGTGCCGTCGGGGTCTACAATCAGCCCCAGCATTTT
.	TRBV9	.	TRBJ2-1	CASSPRTAPGYNEQFF	TGTGCCAGCAGCCCCAGGACAGCCCCTGGCTACAATGAGCAGTTCTTC
.	TRBV6-6	.	TRBJ2-2	CASSSNPPGELFF	TGTGCCAGCAGTTCTAATCCGCCCGGGGAGCTGTTTTTT
.	TRBV10-3	TRBD1	TRBJ2-5	CAIRDRGGETQYF	TGTGCCATCCGGGACAGGGGCGGGGAGACCCAGTACTTC
.	TRBV14	.	TRBJ2-6	CASSGQFGANVLTF	TGTGCCAGCAGTGGGCAGTTTGGGGCCAACGTCCTGACTTTC
.	TRBV5-6	.	TRBJ1-1	CASSLGGGRWVGTEAFF	TGTGCCAGCAGCTTGGGTGGGGGCAGGTGGGTAGGGACTGAAGCTTTCTTT
.	TRBV19	TRBD1	TRBJ2-3	CASTPGGGSTDTQYF	TGTGCCAGTACCCCAGGGGGCGGGAGCACAGATACGCAGTATTTT
.	TRBV18	.	TRBJ1-2	CASSPPGGRRGYTF	TGTGCCAGCTCACCACCGGGGGGGCGAAGGGGCTACACCTTC
.	TRBV7-6	TRBD2	TRBJ2-7	CASTTSGSGEQYF	TGTGCCAGCACGACTAGCGGGAGTGGTGAGCAGTACTTC
.	TRBV19	TRBD1	TRBJ1-2	CASNEGTGGRQGYGYTF	TGTGCCAGTAATGAAGGGACAGGGGGCCGGCAGGGCTATGGCTACACCTTC
once	TRBV4-2	.	TRBJ2-2	CASSQEILPHSAVLNTGELFF	TGTGCCAGCAGCCAAGAAATCCTTCCTCACTCAGCGGTCTTGAACACCGGGGAGCTGTTTTTT